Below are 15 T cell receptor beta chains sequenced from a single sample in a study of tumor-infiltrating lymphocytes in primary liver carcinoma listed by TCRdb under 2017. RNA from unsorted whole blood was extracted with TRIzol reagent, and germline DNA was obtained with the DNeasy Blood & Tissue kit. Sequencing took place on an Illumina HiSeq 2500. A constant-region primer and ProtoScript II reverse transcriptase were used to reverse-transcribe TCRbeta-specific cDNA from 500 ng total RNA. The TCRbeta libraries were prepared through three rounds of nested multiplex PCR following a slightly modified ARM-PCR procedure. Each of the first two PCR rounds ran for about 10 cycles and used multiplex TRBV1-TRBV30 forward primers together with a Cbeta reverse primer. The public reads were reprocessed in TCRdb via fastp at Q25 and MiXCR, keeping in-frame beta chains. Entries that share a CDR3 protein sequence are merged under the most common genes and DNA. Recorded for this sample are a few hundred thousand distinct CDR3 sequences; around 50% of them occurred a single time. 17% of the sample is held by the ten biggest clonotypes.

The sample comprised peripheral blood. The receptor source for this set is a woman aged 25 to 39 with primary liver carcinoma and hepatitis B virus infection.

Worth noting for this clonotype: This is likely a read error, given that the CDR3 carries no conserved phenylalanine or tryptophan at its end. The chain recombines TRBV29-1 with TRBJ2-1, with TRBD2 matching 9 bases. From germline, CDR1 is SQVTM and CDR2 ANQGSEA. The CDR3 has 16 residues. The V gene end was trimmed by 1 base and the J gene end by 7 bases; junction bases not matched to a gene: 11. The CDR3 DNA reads TGCAGCGTTGAAGGGTTCCTAGGGACTAGCCAGAATGAGCAGTTCTTA. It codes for CSVEGFLGTSQNEQFL.

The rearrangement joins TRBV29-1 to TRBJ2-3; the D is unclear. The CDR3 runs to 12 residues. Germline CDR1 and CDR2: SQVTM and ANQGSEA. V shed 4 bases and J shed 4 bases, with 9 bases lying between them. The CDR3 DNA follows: TGCAGCGTTGTTCTTTCCGCAGATACGCAGTATTTT. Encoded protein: CSVVLSADTQYF.

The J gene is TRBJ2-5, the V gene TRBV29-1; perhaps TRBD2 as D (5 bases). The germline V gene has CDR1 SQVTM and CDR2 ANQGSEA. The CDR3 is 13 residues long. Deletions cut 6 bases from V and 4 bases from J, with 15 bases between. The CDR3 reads CSVEPGSRETQYF. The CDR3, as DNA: TGCAGCGTCGAGCCGGGAAGCCGAGAGACCCAGTACTTC.

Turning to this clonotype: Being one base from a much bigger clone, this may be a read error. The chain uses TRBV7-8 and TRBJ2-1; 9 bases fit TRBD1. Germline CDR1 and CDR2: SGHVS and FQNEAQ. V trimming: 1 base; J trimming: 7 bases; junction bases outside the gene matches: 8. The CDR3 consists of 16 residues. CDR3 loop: CASSLVGDRDVNEQFF. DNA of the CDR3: TGTGCCAGCAGCTTAGTGGGGGACAGGGATGTTAATGAGCAGTTCTTC.

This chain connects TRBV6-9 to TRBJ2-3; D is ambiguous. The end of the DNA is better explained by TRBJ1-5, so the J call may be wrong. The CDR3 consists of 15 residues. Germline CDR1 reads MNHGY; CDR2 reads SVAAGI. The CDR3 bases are TGTGCCAGCAGTTACTCTGGTTTCGGTCCAGATACGCAGCATTTT. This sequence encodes CASSYSGFGPDTQHF.

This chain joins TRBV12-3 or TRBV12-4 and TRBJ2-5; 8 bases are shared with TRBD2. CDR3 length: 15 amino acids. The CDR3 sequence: CPNSLGLAIQETQYF. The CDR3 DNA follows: TGTCCCAACAGCCTCGGACTAGCTATTCAAGAGACCCAGTACTTC.

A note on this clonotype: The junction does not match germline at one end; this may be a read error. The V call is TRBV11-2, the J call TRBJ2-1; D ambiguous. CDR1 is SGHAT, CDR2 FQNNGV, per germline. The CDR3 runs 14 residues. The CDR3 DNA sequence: TGTGCCAGCAGCTTAGGTGGCCCCTACAATGAGCAGCTCTTC. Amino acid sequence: CASSLGGPYNEQLF.

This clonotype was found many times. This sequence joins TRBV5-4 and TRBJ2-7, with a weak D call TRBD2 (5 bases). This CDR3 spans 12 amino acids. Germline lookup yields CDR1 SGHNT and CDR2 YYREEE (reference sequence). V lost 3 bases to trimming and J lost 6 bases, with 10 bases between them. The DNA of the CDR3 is TGTGCCAGCAGCTGGACTCTATCCGAGCAGTACTTC. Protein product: CASSWTLSEQYF.

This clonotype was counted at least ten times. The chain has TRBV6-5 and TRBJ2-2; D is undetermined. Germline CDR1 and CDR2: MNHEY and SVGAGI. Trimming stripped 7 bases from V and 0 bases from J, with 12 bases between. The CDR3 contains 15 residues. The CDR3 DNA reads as TGTGCCAGCAATCTAGATCCCGCGAACACCGGGGAGCTGTTTTTT. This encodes CASNLDPANTGELFF.

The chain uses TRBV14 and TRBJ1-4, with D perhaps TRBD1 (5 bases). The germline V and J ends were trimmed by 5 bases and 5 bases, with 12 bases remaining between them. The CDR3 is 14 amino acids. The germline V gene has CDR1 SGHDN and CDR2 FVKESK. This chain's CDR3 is CASSFRGGNEKLFF. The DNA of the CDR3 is TGTGCCAGCAGCTTCCGCGGGGGGAATGAAAAACTGTTTTTT.

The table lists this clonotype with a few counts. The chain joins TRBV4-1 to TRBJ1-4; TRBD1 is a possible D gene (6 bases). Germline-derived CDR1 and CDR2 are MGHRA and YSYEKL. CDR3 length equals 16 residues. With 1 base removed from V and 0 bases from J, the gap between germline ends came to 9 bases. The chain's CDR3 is CASSQAGAATNEKLFF. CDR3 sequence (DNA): TGCGCCAGCAGCCAAGCAGGGGCGGCAACTAATGAAAAACTGTTTTTT.

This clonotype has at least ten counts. CDR3 coding DNA: TGTGCCAGCAGCTTAGGCTTCTGGGAACAAGAGACCCAGTACTTC. Amino acid sequence: CASSLGFWEQETQYF. The V call is TRBV11-3, the J call TRBJ2-5; D remains unclear. Looked up from germline, CDR1 is SGHNT and CDR2 is YENEEA. V lost 1 base and J lost 2, with 11 bases in between. CDR3 length: 15 amino acids. Filled out from reference TRBV11-3 and TRBJ2-5, the complete variable domain reads EAGVVQSPRYKIIEKKQPVAFWCNPISGHNTLYWYLQNLGQGPELLIRYENEEAVDDSQLPKDRFSAERLKGVDSTLKIQPAELGDSAVYLCASSLGFWEQETQYFGPGTRLLVL.

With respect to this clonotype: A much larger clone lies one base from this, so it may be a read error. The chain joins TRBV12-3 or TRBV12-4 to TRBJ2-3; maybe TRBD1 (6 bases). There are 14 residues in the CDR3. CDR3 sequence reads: CASSQHRDTDTHYF. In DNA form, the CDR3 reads TGTGCCAGCAGTCAACACAGGGATACAGATACGCACTATTTT.

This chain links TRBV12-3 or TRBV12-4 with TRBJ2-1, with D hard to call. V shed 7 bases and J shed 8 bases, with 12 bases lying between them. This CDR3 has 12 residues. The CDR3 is CASNDRPYEQFF. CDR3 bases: TGTGCCAGCAATGACCGCCCCTATGAGCAGTTCTTC.

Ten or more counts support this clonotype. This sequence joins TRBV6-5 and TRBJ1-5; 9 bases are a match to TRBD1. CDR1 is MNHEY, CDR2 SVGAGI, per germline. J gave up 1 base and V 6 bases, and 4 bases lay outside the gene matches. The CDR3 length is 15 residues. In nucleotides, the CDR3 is TGTGCCAGCAGACACGACAGGGGGAGCAATCAGCCCCAGCATTTT. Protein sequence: CASRHDRGSNQPQHF.